The 29 T cell receptor beta chains listed next were all sequenced from one sample in a study of blood T cell repertoires in COVID-19. The method was immunoSEQ multiplex PCR; TCRdb's version includes in-frame clones alone and lacks a portion of them. This table has 200,000 to 250,000 clones, less than 90% appearing once. Sequenced input: peripheral blood. These receptors came from an elderly woman with active or convalescent COVID-19.

This clone was seen a handful of times. V gene TRBV5-1 combines with J gene TRBJ1-1; D gene unclear. V was shortened by 4 bases and J by 5 bases, with 15 bases between the two germline ends. The V gene's germline CDR1 is SGHRS and CDR2 YFSETQ. The CDR3 length is 14 residues. The CDR3 nucleotides read TGCGCCAGCAGCGGTGCGGGGTCCCGGACTGAAGCTTTCTTT. Translation: CASSGAGSRTEAFF. The full variable domain, completed using reference TRBV5-1 and TRBJ1-1, is KAGVTQTPRYLIKTRGQQVTLSCSPISGHRSVSWYQQTPGQGLQFLFEYFSETQRNKGNFPGRFSGRQFSNSRSEMNVSTLELGDSALYLCASSGAGSRTEAFFGQGTRLTVV.

The chain carries TRBV19 and TRBJ1-1, with D perhaps TRBD1 (6 bases). V was trimmed by 3 bases and J by 3 bases, leaving 17 bases between them. The germline V gene has CDR1 LNHDA and CDR2 SQIVND (reference sequence). The CDR3 is made up of 16 amino acids. CDR3 in DNA: TGTGCCAGTAGTATCGGGGGGGGGCGCCGGGACACTGAAGCTTTCTTT. Its translation: CASSIGGGRRDTEAFF.

The chain joins TRBV27 to TRBJ2-7, with 7 bases matching TRBD2. Germline V lookup: CDR1 MNHEY, CDR2 SMNVEV (reference sequence). V was clipped by 4 bases and J by 2 bases; unmatched bases: 8. This CDR3 contains 15 residues. The CDR3 loop reads CASSSPLAGAYEQYF. The DNA for the CDR3 is TGTGCCAGCAGTTCTCCCTTGGCGGGGGCCTACGAGCAGTACTTC.

The chain recombines TRBV24-1 with TRBJ2-1; the match to TRBD2 covers 10 bases. J was trimmed by 6 bases and V by 5 bases; bases with no gene match: 0. CDR1 is KGHDR and CDR2 is SFDVKD in the germline V gene. This CDR3 region has 13 residues. CDR3: CATSASGGNEQFF. CDR3 bases: TGTGCCACCAGTGCTAGCGGGGGCAATGAGCAGTTCTTC.

In its sample, this clone was seen once. This chain links TRBV2 with TRBJ2-3, with a weak D call TRBD2 (7 bases). Germline CDR1 is SNHLY and CDR2 is FYNNEI. Trimming stripped 7 bases from V and 3 bases from J, with 23 bases between. The CDR3 has 17 residues. CDR3 sequence: CASTHWGGAVRTDTQYF. The CDR3 DNA sequence: TGTGCCAGCACCCACTGGGGGGGGGCCGTAAGAACAGATACGCAGTATTTT. The variable domain in full, with the rest retrieved from reference TRBV2 and TRBJ2-3, is EPEVTQTPSHQVTQMGQEVILRCVPISNHLYFYWYRQILGQKVEFLVSFYNNEISEKSEIFDDQFSVERPDGSNFTLKIRSTKLEDSAMYFCASTHWGGAVRTDTQYFGPGTRLTVL.

This clone has just one count. The rearrangement uses TRBV11-2 and TRBJ2-5; D is undetermined. CDR1 and CDR2 from the germline V gene are SGHAT and FQNNGV. V lost 6 bases and J lost 5, with 10 bases in between. This CDR3 spans 12 amino acids. CDR3 coding DNA: TGTGCCAGCAGTTTTTGGGCGGAGACCCAGTACTTC. It is translated as CASSFWAETQYF. Filled out from reference TRBV11-2 and TRBJ2-5, the complete variable domain reads EAGVAQSPRYKIIEKRQSVAFWCNPISGHATLYWYQQILGQGPKLLIQFQNNGVVDDSQLPKDRFSAERLKGVDSTLKIQPAKLEDSAVYLCASSFWAETQYFGPGTRLLVL.

This clone was recorded only once. The chain joins TRBV18 to TRBJ2-7, with D possibly matching TRBD1 (6 bases). The germline gives CDR1 KGHSH, CDR2 LQKENI. CDR3 length: 15 residues. V lost 3 bases, J lost 2 bases, and 14 bases lay in between. Written as DNA, the CDR3 is TGTGCCAGCTCACCGGGGGCGGCAAGTACCTACGAGCAGTACTTC. Translation gives CASSPGAASTYEQYF. Drawing the rest from reference TRBV18 and TRBJ2-7, the complete variable domain is NAGVMQNPRHLVRRRGQEARLRCSPMKGHSHVYWYRQLPEEGLKFMVYLQKENIIDESGMPKERFSAEFPKEGPSILRIQQVVRGDSAAYFCASSPGAASTYEQYFGPGTRLTVT.

The chain combines TRBV3-1 (or the pseudogene TRBV3-2) with TRBJ1-3; D unresolved. V gave up 0 bases and J gave up 0 bases, with 12 bases separating them. The CDR3 totals 17 residues. CDR1 is LGHDT and CDR2 is YNNKEL in the germline V gene (reference sequence). The CDR3 protein is CASSQDVGIFSGNTIYF. CDR3 coding DNA: TGTGCCAGCAGCCAAGACGTCGGGATATTCTCTGGAAACACCATATATTTT.

This chain links TRBV20-1 with TRBJ2-3, with D uncertain. CDR1 and CDR2 (germline): DFQATT, SNEGSKA (reference sequence). This CDR3 has 13 amino acids. With 3 bases removed from V and 6 bases from J, the gap between germline ends came to 13 bases. In nucleotides, the CDR3 is TGCAGTGCTAGTTCCCAGGCCGGCGATACGCAGTATTTT. Protein: CSASSQAGDTQYF.

CDR3 nucleotides: TGTGCCAGCAGCCCGGGAGGGGGCGGCGGATATGGCTACACCTTC. Translating it yields CASSPGGGGGYGYTF. The chain carries TRBV7-3 and TRBJ1-2; TRBD1 matches at 7 bases. J lost 5 bases, V lost 5 bases, and 11 bases had no gene match. CDR1 SGHTA and CDR2 FQGTGA come from the germline V gene. The CDR3 has 15 residues. The full variable domain, completed using reference TRBV7-3 and TRBJ1-2, is GAGVSQTPSNKVTEKGKYVELRCDPISGHTALYWYRQSLGQGPEFLIYFQGTGAADDSGLPNDRFFAVRPEGSVSTLKIQRTERGDSAVYLCASSPGGGGGYGYTFGSGTRLTVV.

The chain has TRBV18 and TRBJ1-1; 9 positions agree with TRBD1. In germline, CDR1 is KGHSH, CDR2 LQKENI. This CDR3 comprises 14 residues. V was pared by 4 bases and J by 7 bases, with 7 bases of the junction left unmatched. DNA for the CDR3: TGTGCCAGCTCACTGGGACAGGGTTTTAGTGAAGCTTTCTTT. Protein: CASSLGQGFSEAFF. The full variable domain, in which reference TRBV18 and TRBJ1-1 provide the parts outside the CDR3, is NAGVMQNPRHLVRRRGQEARLRCSPMKGHSHVYWYRQLPEEGLKFMVYLQKENIIDESGMPKERFSAEFPKEGPSILRIQQVVRGDSAAYFCASSLGQGFSEAFFGQGTRLTVV.

The chain employs TRBV11-3 and TRBJ2-1; D is uncertain. The CDR3 runs to 12 residues. The germline CDR1 and CDR2 sequences are SGHNT and YENEEA. Trimming removed 1 base from V and 5 bases from J, with 3 bases in between. CDR3 sequence (DNA): TGTGCCAGCAGCTTAGCCGACAATGAGCAGTTCTTC. Its translation: CASSLADNEQFF.

The gene calls are TRBV6-2 or TRBV6-3 and TRBJ2-7; 7 nucleotides align to TRBD2. V was pared by 6 bases and J by 7 bases, with 12 bases of the junction left unmatched. In germline, CDR1 is MNHEY, CDR2 SVGEGT. The CDR3 is 14 residues long. This CDR3 reads CASSPGTTTREQYF. The DNA for the CDR3 is TGTGCCAGCAGCCCAGGGACTACCACCCGGGAGCAGTACTTC.

The chain combines TRBV6-5 with TRBJ2-3, with D tentatively TRBD1 (5 bases). This CDR3 is 15 amino acids long. Trimming left V 6 bases short and J 4 bases short, with 17 bases between. From germline, CDR1 is MNHEY and CDR2 SVGAGI. The CDR3 sequence is CASRRNRGMSDTQYF. CDR3 nucleotide sequence: TGTGCCAGCAGACGCAATAGGGGAATGTCAGATACGCAGTATTTT.

The gene calls are TRBV2 and TRBJ2-7; TRBD2 agrees at 8 bases. CDR3 size: 14 residues. Germline assignment: CDR1 SNHLY and CDR2 FYNNEI. V gave up 8 bases and J gave up 7 bases; unmatched junction bases: 13. This chain's CDR3 is CASERSGITGEQYF. CDR3 in DNA: TGTGCCAGCGAACGTAGCGGGATAACGGGAGAGCAGTACTTC. Based on the CDR3 plus reference TRBV2 and TRBJ2-7, the full variable domain is EPEVTQTPSHQVTQMGQEVILRCVPISNHLYFYWYRQILGQKVEFLVSFYNNEISEKSEIFDDQFSVERPDGSNFTLKIRSTKLEDSAMYFCASERSGITGEQYFGPGTRLTVT.

The genes are TRBV28 and TRBJ1-1, with 8 bases matching TRBD1. CDR1 MDHEN and CDR2 SYDVKM come from the germline V gene. V dropped 2 bases and J dropped 11; count of bases not matched to a gene: 4. This CDR3 region has 12 residues. CDR3 sequence: CASSLVDRAAFF. Written as DNA, the CDR3 is TGTGCCAGCAGTTTAGTGGACAGGGCTGCTTTCTTT.

The chain carries TRBV5-5 and TRBJ1-1, with D unresolved. CDR3 length equals 14 residues. V was pared by 0 bases and J by 2 bases, with 8 bases between. CDR1 SGHKS and CDR2 YYEKEE come from the germline V gene (reference sequence). Written as DNA, the CDR3 is TGTGCCAGCAGCTTGGTTGAGGTTAACACTGAAGCTTTCTTT. The encoded protein is CASSLVEVNTEAFF.

The gene calls are TRBV6-5 and TRBJ1-6; D is unclear. This CDR3 is 16 amino acids long. V shed 2 bases and J shed 0 bases, with 8 bases lying between them. Germline loops: CDR1 MNHEY, CDR2 SVGAGI. The DNA of the CDR3 is TGTGCCAGCAGTTACACACAGAGCTCCTATAATTCACCCCTCCACTTT. Translating gives CASSYTQSSYNSPLHF.

The V gene is TRBV6-5, the J gene TRBJ2-5, with D possibly being TRBD2 (6 bases). V was pared by 0 bases and J by 1 base, with 6 bases between. The CDR3 consists of 14 residues. CDR1 and CDR2 from the germline V gene are MNHEY and SVGAGI. Here the CDR3 DNA reads TGTGCCAGCAGTTACTCGGGACTCCAAGAGACCCAGTACTTC. It encodes CASSYSGLQETQYF.

CDR3: CASTLGGGPGSGNTIYF. DNA for the CDR3: TGTGCCAGCACCCTCGGGGGGGGGCCTGGATCTGGAAACACCATATATTTT. The chain carries TRBV7-9 and TRBJ1-3; D possibly corresponds to TRBD1 (6 bases). This CDR3 contains 17 residues. Germline CDR1 and CDR2: SEHNR and FQNEAQ (reference sequence). V gave up 7 bases and J gave up 1 base, with 20 bases separating them.

V gene TRBV20-1 combines with J gene TRBJ2-7; D unclear. Trimming left V 5 bases short and J 7 bases short, with 9 bases between. CDR3 length: 10 residues. Germline CDR1 and CDR2: DFQATT and SNEGSKA (reference sequence). For the CDR3, the DNA is TGCAGTGCTCTTTCGGGTGAGCAGTACTTC. Translation gives CSALSGEQYF.

The J gene is TRBJ1-2, the V gene TRBV18, with a tentative D call TRBD1 (5 bases). This CDR3 is 14 amino acids long. Germline V lookup: CDR1 KGHSH, CDR2 LQKENI. Trimming removed 4 bases from V and 5 bases from J, with 14 bases in between. DNA of the CDR3: TGTGCCAGCTCACTCTCCGGGACTACTTATGGCTACACCTTC. Protein sequence: CASSLSGTTYGYTF. The complete variable domain, with remaining parts taken from reference TRBV18 and TRBJ1-2, reads NAGVMQNPRHLVRRRGQEARLRCSPMKGHSHVYWYRQLPEEGLKFMVYLQKENIIDESGMPKERFSAEFPKEGPSILRIQQVVRGDSAAYFCASSLSGTTYGYTFGSGTRLTVV.

The count of this clone is one. J is TRBJ2-5 and V is TRBV7-2; possibly TRBD2 for D (7 bases). Germline CDR1 and CDR2: SGHTA and FQGNSA. This CDR3 is built from 15 residues. With 2 bases removed from V and 2 bases from J, the gap between germline ends came to 12 bases. The DNA of the CDR3 is TGTGCCAGCAGCTTAAGGGGGGGATCTCAAGAGACCCAGTACTTC. Protein sequence: CASSLRGGSQETQYF.

In its sample, this clone was seen a few times. The chain carries TRBV19 and TRBJ1-5; 9 bases map to TRBD1. Trimming cost V 8 bases and J 4 bases; bases outside gene matches: 6. The germline CDR1 and CDR2 sequences are LNHDA and SQIVND (reference sequence). The CDR3 consists of 14 residues. Written as DNA, the CDR3 is TGTGCCAGTTATTTAGGGACAGGGAATCAGCCCCAGCATTTT. It codes for CASYLGTGNQPQHF.

The chain is built from TRBV11-3 and TRBJ2-7, with D possibly being TRBD2 (6 bases). The germline V gene has CDR1 SGHNT and CDR2 YENEEA. This CDR3 region has 15 residues. Trimming removed 2 bases at V and 2 bases at J, with 13 bases between. CDR3 coding DNA: TGTGCCAGCAGCTTATCTGGGACTGAAACCTACGAGCAGTACTTC. Amino acids: CASSLSGTETYEQYF.

The rearrangement joins TRBV6-2 or TRBV6-3 to TRBJ2-5; unclear D gene. This CDR3 comprises 12 residues. V shed 5 bases and J shed 4 bases, with 8 bases lying between them. The germline V gene encodes CDR1 MNHEY and CDR2 SVGEGT. The CDR3 sequence is CASSQRVETQYF. The DNA of the CDR3 is TGTGCCAGCAGTCAACGGGTAGAGACCCAGTACTTC.

The chain couples TRBV5-8 to TRBJ1-2; a possible D gene is TRBD1 (5 bases). Trimming pared 9 bases from V and 7 bases from J, leaving 19 bases between. This CDR3 region has 13 residues. CDR1 is SGHTS, CDR2 YDEGEE, per germline. CDR3 loop: CATLRVRVGGYTF. CDR3 coding DNA: TGTGCCACCTTACGGGTCAGGGTCGGTGGCTACACCTTC.

CDR3 region: CASSTEVITANYGYTF. In DNA, the CDR3 is TGTGCCAGCAGTACGGAGGTGATTACAGCTAACTATGGCTACACCTTC. The chain employs TRBV27 and TRBJ1-2, with unresolved D. V was shortened by 5 bases and J by 0 bases, with 16 bases between the two germline ends. CDR3 size: 16 residues. The germline gives CDR1 MNHEY, CDR2 SMNVEV (reference sequence).

The V call is TRBV28, the J call TRBJ2-3; possibly TRBD1 for D (5 bases). The CDR3 contains 13 residues. Germline V CDR1 and CDR2: MDHEN, SYDVKM. V shed 6 bases and J shed 4 bases, with 11 bases lying between them. CDR3 in DNA: TGTGCCAGCAGGTTTACAGGCGCAGATACGCAGTATTTT. It specifies CASRFTGADTQYF.